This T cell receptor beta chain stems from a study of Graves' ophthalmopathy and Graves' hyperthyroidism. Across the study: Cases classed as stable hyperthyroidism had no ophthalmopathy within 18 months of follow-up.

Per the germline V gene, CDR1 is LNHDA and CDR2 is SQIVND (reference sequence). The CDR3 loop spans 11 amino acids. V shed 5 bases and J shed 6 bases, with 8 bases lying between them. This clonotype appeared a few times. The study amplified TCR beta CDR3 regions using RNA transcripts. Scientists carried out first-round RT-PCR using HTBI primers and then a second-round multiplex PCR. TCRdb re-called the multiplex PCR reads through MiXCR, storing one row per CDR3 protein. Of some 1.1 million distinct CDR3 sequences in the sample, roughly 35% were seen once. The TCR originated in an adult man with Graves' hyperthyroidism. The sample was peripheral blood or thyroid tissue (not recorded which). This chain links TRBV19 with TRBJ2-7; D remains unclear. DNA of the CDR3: TGTGCCAGTAGTGGGAACAGCGAGCAGTACTTC. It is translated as CASSGNSEQYF.